This paragraph reports one T cell receptor (beta chain). Method: immunoSEQ multiplex PCR; TCRdb's copy keeps in-frame clones and lacks some. The sample records more than 250,000 clones, about four fifths being singletons. This sample was included in a study of blood T cell repertoires in COVID-19. Study context: Sample material is recorded as cDNA or gDNA derived from T cells, B-cell-depleted T cells, or PBMCs.

Individuals aged roughly 18 to 90 years were recruited from some 26 US areas. The junction had 8 bases not matched to a gene; V was cut back by 5 bases and J by 2 bases. Germline lookup yields CDR1 SEHNR and CDR2 FQNEAQ (reference sequence). The CDR3 is 16 amino acids. The chain employs TRBV7-9 and TRBJ1-2, with 10 bases that match TRBD1. The sequence derives from a man in his forties or fifties who had been exposed to COVID-19. The sequencing input was PBMCs or T cells enriched from blood (not recorded which). The CDR3: CASSLRQGARNYGYTF. The CDR3 DNA is TGTGCCAGCAGCCTCAGACAGGGGGCGCGGAACTATGGCTACACCTTC.